These T cell receptor beta chains were read from a single sample in a study of shared clonotypes between healthy human individuals. The table came from immunoSEQ multiplex PCR; TCRdb's copy has only in-frame clones and leaves some out. The sample has around 600,000 clones; around 96% are singletons. Material for sequencing was naive CD8+ T cells sorted from blood. All receptors derive from a woman aged 25 to 39 in good health. The CDR3 runs from the conserved cysteine through the conserved F or W. D genes are given only for firm matches. Only some rows state a clone size, as once, few, many or a class for expanded clones.

v_gene,d_gene,j_gene,abundance,CDR3aa,CDR3nt
TRBV27,-,TRBJ2-7,-,CASSLRDSTHEQYF,TGTGCCAGCAGTTTAAGGGACTCCACCCACGAGCAGTACTTC
TRBV6-5,-,TRBJ2-5,-,CASSTMDSGGETQYF,TGTGCCAGCAGTACGATGGACAGCGGAGGGGAGACCCAGTACTTC
TRBV10-2,TRBD2,TRBJ2-3,-,CASSAWAGDTDTQYF,TGCGCCAGCAGTGCATGGGCGGGGGACACAGATACGCAGTATTTT
TRBV9,TRBD2,TRBJ2-3,-,CASSMSGTSGRKTDTQYF,TGTGCCAGCAGCATGTCCGGGACTAGCGGGAGAAAGACAGATACGCAGTATTTT
TRBV5-4,-,TRBJ1-1,-,CASSLRMNTEAFF,TGTGCCAGCAGCTTAAGGATGAACACTGAAGCTTTCTTT
TRBV2,TRBD1,TRBJ2-7,-,CASSESGGQGIYEQYF,TGTGCCAGCAGTGAATCGGGGGGACAGGGGATTTACGAGCAGTACTTC
TRBV15,-,TRBJ1-4,-,CATSREGASGNEKLFF,TGTGCCACCAGCAGAGAGGGGGCTTCGGGGAATGAAAAACTGTTTTTT
TRBV25-1,-,TRBJ1-5,-,CASSESDLGQPQHF,TGTGCCAGCAGTGAATCCGATCTGGGGCAGCCCCAGCATTTT
TRBV28,TRBD2,TRBJ2-7,-,CASSPLGGEKYEQYF,TGTGCCAGCAGTCCGCTGGGGGGGGAGAAATACGAGCAGTACTTC
TRBV27,-,TRBJ2-1,-,CASSDLAWEQFF,TGTGCCAGCAGTGACCTAGCGTGGGAGCAGTTCTTC
TRBV2,TRBD1,TRBJ1-2,-,CASMAGTAYFYGYTF,TGTGCCAGCATGGCCGGGACAGCTTACTTCTATGGCTACACCTTC
TRBV5-4,TRBD1,TRBJ2-5,once,CASSVRQGVETQYF,TGTGCCAGCAGCGTAAGACAGGGGGTAGAGACCCAGTACTTC
TRBV27,-,TRBJ2-1,-,CASRLSTGGNEQFF,TGTGCCAGCAGACTATCGACAGGTGGCAATGAGCAGTTCTTC
TRBV7-9,-,TRBJ2-7,-,CASSFARDSYEQYF,TGTGCCAGCAGCTTTGCACGAGACTCCTACGAGCAGTACTTC
TRBV27,TRBD2,TRBJ2-1,-,CASSFGTSATNEQFF,TGTGCCAGCAGTTTCGGGACTAGCGCCACCAATGAGCAGTTCTTC
TRBV6-5,-,TRBJ2-5,-,CASSYFSGETQYF,TGTGCCAGCAGTTACTTCAGTGGGGAGACCCAGTACTTC
TRBV27,TRBD2,TRBJ2-7,-,CASSLEGSGSPNYEQYF,TGTGCCAGCAGTTTAGAGGGTAGCGGGAGCCCGAACTACGAGCAGTACTTC
TRBV25-1,-,TRBJ2-7,-,CASSGGNEQYF,TGTGCCAGCAGTGGTGGCAACGAGCAGTACTTC
TRBV2,-,TRBJ1-2,-,CASSDRGHPAGGYTF,TGTGCCAGCAGTGACCGGGGGCATCCGGCTGGTGGCTACACCTTC
TRBV29-1,TRBD1,TRBJ1-1,few,CSVGTGQNTEAFF,TGCAGCGTTGGGACAGGCCAGAACACTGAAGCTTTCTTT
TRBV4-1,-,TRBJ2-7,-,CASSHPGTLSYEQYF,TGCGCCAGCAGCCATCCCGGGACACTCTCCTACGAGCAGTACTTC
TRBV11-3,TRBD1,TRBJ2-6,-,CASSPGQGKDSGANVLTF,TGTGCCAGCAGCCCAGGACAGGGAAAGGACTCTGGGGCCAACGTCCTGACTTTC
TRBV18,TRBD2,TRBJ2-7,-,CASSREAGVSEQYF,TGTGCCAGCTCACGAGAAGCGGGAGTATCCGAGCAGTACTTC
TRBV7-9,-,TRBJ2-7,few,CASSGDSSYEQYF,TGTGCCAGCAGCGGCGACAGCTCCTACGAGCAGTACTTC
TRBV7-3,-,TRBJ1-5,-,CASPPNEAGSQPQHF,TGTGCCAGCCCCCCGAACGAAGCGGGGAGTCAGCCCCAGCATTTT
TRBV4-1,TRBD2,TRBJ2-5,-,CASSARGGETQYF,TGCGCCAGCAGCGCCCGGGGGGGGGAGACCCAGTACTTC
TRBV2,-,TRBJ1-4,-,CASSEGVTVNEKLFF,TGTGCCAGCAGTGAAGGGGTTACCGTAAATGAAAAACTGTTTTTT
TRBV2,TRBD1,TRBJ1-5,-,CASSPGTGGQPQHF,TGTGCCAGCAGCCCCGGGACAGGGGGCCAGCCCCAGCATTTT
TRBV4-1,-,TRBJ2-5,-,CASSHGSPEGVTQYF,TGCGCCAGCAGCCATGGATCCCCCGAGGGTGTGACCCAGTACTTC
TRBV19,-,TRBJ1-1,-,CASSISTGNTEAFF,TGTGCCAGTAGTATTTCGACAGGGAACACTGAAGCTTTCTTT
TRBV6-6,-,TRBJ1-5,-,CASSLDFDQPQHF,TGTGCCAGCAGTTTGGATTTCGATCAGCCCCAGCATTTT
TRBV4-1,TRBD2,TRBJ2-1,-,CASSQERTSEDNEQFF,TGCGCCAGCAGCCAAGAACGGACTAGCGAGGACAATGAGCAGTTCTTC
TRBV9,TRBD2,TRBJ2-1,-,CASSSWASGPSEQFF,TGTGCCAGCAGCTCCTGGGCTAGCGGACCCTCGGAGCAGTTCTTC
TRBV7-2,TRBD1,TRBJ2-7,-,CASTHRGRDEQYF,TGTGCCAGCACCCACAGGGGCCGGGACGAGCAGTACTTC
TRBV5-6,-,TRBJ1-5,-,CASSLGGHQPQHF,TGTGCCAGCAGCTTGGGAGGGCATCAGCCCCAGCATTTT
TRBV4-1,TRBD2,TRBJ2-1,-,CASSEREGLYNEQFF,TGCGCCAGCAGTGAACGGGAGGGTTTATACAATGAGCAGTTCTTC
TRBV27,-,TRBJ2-7,once,CASSLEGGEQYF,TGTGCCAGCAGTTTAGAAGGGGGCGAGCAGTACTTC
TRBV28,-,TRBJ2-1,-,CASSEMRESSYNEQFF,TGTGCCAGCAGTGAAATGAGGGAGAGCTCCTACAATGAGCAGTTCTTC
TRBV2,TRBD2,TRBJ2-1,-,CASRGRGRGNEQFF,TGTGCCAGCAGGGGCCGCGGGAGAGGGAATGAGCAGTTCTTC
TRBV25-1,TRBD2,TRBJ2-3,-,CASSDQRESTDTQYF,TGTGCCAGCAGTGACCAGCGGGAGAGCACAGATACGCAGTATTTT
TRBV6-5,-,TRBJ1-1,-,CASSYSGVSTEAFF,TGTGCCAGCAGTTACTCTGGGGTAAGCACTGAAGCTTTCTTT
TRBV27,TRBD2,TRBJ2-7,-,CATLKITSGGTYEQYF,TGTGCCACCCTAAAGATTACTAGCGGGGGGACCTACGAGCAGTACTTC
TRBV18,-,TRBJ2-2,-,CASSLVADTGELFF,TGTGCCAGCTCACTTGTCGCGGACACCGGGGAGCTGTTTTTT